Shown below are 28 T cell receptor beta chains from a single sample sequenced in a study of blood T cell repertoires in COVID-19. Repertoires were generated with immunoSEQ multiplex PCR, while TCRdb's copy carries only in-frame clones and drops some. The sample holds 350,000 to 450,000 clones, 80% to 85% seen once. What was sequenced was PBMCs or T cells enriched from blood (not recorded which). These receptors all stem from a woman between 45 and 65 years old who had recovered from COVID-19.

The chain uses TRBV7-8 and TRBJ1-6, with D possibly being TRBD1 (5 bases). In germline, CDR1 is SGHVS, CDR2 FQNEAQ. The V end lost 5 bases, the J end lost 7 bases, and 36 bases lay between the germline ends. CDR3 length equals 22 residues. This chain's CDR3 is CASSLLVSLVGGPLGTNSPLHF. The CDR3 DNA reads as TGTGCCAGCAGCCTTTTGGTTTCGTTGGTCGGGGGACCGCTCGGAACGAATTCACCCCTCCACTTT.

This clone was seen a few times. The CDR3 reads CASSPGQYNEQFF. CDR3 bases: TGTGCCAGCTCACCGGGACAGTACAATGAGCAGTTCTTC. The chain combines TRBV18 with TRBJ2-1; 7 bases match TRBD1. Germline loops: CDR1 KGHSH, CDR2 LQKENI. V dropped 3 bases and J dropped 4; count of bases not matched to a gene: 0. The CDR3 contains 13 residues.

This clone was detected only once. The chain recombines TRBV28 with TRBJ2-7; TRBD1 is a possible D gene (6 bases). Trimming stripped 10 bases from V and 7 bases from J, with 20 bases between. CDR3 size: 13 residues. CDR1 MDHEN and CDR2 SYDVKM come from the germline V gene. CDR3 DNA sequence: TGTGCCACCCAGCGGCCCAGGGGCGGGGAGCAGTACTTC. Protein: CATQRPRGGEQYF.

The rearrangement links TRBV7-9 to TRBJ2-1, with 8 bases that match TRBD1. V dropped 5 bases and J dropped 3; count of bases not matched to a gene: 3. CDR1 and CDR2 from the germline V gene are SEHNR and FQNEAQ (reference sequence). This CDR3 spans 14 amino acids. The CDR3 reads CASSGGQGYNEQFF. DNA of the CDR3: TGTGCCAGCAGCGGAGGACAGGGCTACAATGAGCAGTTCTTC.

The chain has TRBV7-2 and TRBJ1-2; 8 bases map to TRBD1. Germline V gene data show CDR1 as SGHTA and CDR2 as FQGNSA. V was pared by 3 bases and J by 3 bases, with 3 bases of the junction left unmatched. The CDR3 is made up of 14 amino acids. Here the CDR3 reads CASSLAGGDYGYTF. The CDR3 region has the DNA TGTGCCAGCAGCTTGGCAGGGGGCGACTATGGCTACACCTTC.

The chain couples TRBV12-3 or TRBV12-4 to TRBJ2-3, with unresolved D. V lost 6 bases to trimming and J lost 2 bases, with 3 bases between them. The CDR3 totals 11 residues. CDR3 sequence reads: CASSHTDTQYF. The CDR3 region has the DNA TGTGCCAGCAGCCACACAGATACGCAGTATTTT.

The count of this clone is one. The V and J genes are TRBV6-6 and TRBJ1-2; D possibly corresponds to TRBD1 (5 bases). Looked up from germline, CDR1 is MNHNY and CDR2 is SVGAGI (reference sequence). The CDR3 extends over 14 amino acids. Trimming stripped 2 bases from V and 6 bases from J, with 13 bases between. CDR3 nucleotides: TGTGCCAGCAGTTACGGGGCGAGGTGGGATGGCTACACCTTC. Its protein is CASSYGARWDGYTF.

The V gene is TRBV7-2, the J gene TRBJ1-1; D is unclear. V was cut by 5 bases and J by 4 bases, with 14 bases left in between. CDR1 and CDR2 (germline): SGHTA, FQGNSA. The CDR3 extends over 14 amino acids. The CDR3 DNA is TGTGCCAGCAGCCTCCGGGAGGGAAGCACTGAAGCTTTCTTT. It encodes CASSLREGSTEAFF.

CDR3 DNA sequence: TGTGCCAGCAAACAACCCGGGACAAGGAACACTGAAGCTTTCTTT. It encodes CASKQPGTRNTEAFF. The chain couples TRBV5-4 to TRBJ1-1; weak D call: TRBD1 (6 bases). The CDR3 covers 15 residues. Germline values: CDR1 SGHNT, CDR2 YYREEE (reference sequence). V lost 6 bases and J 1 base, leaving 16 bases between the germline ends. The full variable domain, with the rest looked up from reference TRBV5-4 and TRBJ1-1, is ETGVTQSPTHLIKTRGQQVTLRCSSQSGHNTVSWYQQALGQGPQFIFQYYREEENGRGNFPPRFSGLQFPNYSSELNVNALELDDSALYLCASKQPGTRNTEAFFGQGTRLTVV.

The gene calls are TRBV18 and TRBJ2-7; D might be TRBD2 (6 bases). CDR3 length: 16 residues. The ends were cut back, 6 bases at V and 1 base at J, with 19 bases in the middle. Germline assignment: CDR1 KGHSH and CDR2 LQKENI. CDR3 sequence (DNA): TGTGCCAGCTCCCCCTGGGCCGGGAGTCGGTCCTACGAGCAGTACTTC. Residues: CASSPWAGSRSYEQYF.

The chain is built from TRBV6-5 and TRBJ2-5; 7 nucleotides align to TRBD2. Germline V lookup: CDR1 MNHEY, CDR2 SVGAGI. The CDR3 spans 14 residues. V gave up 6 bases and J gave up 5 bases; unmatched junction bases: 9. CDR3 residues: CASSQTSLGETQYF. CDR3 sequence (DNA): TGTGCCAGCAGCCAGACTAGCCTAGGGGAGACCCAGTACTTC.

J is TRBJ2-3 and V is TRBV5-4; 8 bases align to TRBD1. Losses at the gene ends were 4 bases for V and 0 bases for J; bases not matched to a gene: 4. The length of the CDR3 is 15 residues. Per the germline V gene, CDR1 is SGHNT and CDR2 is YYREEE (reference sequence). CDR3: CASSADRGSTDTQYF. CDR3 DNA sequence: TGTGCCAGCAGCGCTGACAGGGGAAGCACAGATACGCAGTATTTT. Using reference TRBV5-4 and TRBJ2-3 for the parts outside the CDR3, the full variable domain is ETGVTQSPTHLIKTRGQQVTLRCSSQSGHNTVSWYQQALGQGPQFIFQYYREEENGRGNFPPRFSGLQFPNYSSELNVNALELDDSALYLCASSADRGSTDTQYFGPGTRLTVL.

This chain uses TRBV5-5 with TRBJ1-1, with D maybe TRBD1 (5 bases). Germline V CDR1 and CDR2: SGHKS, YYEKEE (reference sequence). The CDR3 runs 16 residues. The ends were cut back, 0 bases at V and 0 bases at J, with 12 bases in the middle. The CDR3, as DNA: TGTGCCAGCAGCTTGGATTCAGGGAACATGAACACTGAAGCTTTCTTT. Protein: CASSLDSGNMNTEAFF.

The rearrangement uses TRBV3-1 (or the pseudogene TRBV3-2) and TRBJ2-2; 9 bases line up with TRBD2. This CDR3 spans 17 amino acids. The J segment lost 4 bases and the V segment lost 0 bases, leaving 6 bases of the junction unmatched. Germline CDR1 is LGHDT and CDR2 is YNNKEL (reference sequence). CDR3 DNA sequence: TGTGCCAGCAGCCAAGATAGAAGCGGGAGGTTCACCGGGGAGCTGTTTTTT. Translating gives CASSQDRSGRFTGELFF.

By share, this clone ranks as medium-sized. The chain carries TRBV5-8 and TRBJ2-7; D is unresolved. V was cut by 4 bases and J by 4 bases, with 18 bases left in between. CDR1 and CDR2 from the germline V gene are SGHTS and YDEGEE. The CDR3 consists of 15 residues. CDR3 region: CASSLLFGFTYEQYF. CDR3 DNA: TGTGCCAGCAGCCTCCTCTTCGGGTTCACTTACGAGCAGTACTTC.

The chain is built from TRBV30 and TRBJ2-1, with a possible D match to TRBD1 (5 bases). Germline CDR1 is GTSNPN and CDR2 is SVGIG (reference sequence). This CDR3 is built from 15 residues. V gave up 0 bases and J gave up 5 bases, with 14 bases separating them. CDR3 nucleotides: TGTGCCTGGAGTGTACCGAGACAGCAGCACAATGAGCAGTTCTTC. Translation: CAWSVPRQQHNEQFF.

The CDR3: CASSQDLRQANTEAFF. The CDR3 DNA reads TGTGCCAGCAGCCAAGATCTGAGACAGGCGAACACTGAAGCTTTCTTT. V is TRBV3-1 (or the pseudogene TRBV3-2) and J is TRBJ1-1, with D maybe TRBD1 (6 bases). Trimming removed 0 bases at V and 1 base at J, with 12 bases between. Germline CDR1 reads LGHDT; CDR2 reads YNNKEL (reference sequence). The CDR3 consists of 16 residues.

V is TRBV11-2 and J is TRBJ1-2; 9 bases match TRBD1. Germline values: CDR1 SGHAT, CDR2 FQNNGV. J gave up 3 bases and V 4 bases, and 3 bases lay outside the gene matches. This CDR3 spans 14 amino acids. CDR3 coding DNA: TGTGCCAGCAGCTGGACAGGGGCTGACTATGGCTACACCTTC. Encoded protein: CASSWTGADYGYTF.

CDR3 nucleotide sequence: TGTGCCAGCACCACTCCCCCCGGGGCGGGAACCTTC. This translates into CASTTPPGAGTF. The genes are TRBV12-3 or TRBV12-4 and TRBJ1-2, with a possible D match to TRBD1 (5 bases). Trimming took off 7 bases at V and 14 bases at J, with 20 bases between the two ends. The CDR3 sequence is 12 residues long.

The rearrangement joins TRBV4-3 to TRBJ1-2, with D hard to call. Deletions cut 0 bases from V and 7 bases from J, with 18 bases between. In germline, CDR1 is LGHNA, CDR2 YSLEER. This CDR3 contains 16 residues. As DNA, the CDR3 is TGCGCCAGCAGCCAAGATTTATCATCGAGATCCTCTGGCTACACCTTC. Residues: CASSQDLSSRSSGYTF.

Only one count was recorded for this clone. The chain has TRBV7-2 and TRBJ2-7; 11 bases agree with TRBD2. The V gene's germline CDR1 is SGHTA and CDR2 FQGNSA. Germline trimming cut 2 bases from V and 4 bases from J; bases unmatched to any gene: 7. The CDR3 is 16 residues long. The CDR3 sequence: CASSLNSGRALYEQYF. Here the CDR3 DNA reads TGTGCCAGCAGCTTAAATAGCGGGAGGGCCTTGTACGAGCAGTACTTC.

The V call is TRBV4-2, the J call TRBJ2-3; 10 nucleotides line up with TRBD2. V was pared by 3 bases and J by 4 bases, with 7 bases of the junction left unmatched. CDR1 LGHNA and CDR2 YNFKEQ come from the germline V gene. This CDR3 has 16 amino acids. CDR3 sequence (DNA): TGTGCCAGCAGCCAGTATCTTAGCGGGGGGCCAGATACGCAGTATTTT. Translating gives CASSQYLSGGPDTQYF.

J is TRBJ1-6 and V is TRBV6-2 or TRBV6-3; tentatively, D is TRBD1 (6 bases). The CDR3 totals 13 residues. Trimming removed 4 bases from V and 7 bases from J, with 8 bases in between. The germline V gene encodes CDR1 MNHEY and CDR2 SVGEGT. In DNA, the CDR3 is TGTGCCAGCAGTTTAACAGGGAATTCACCCCTCCACTTT. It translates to CASSLTGNSPLHF.

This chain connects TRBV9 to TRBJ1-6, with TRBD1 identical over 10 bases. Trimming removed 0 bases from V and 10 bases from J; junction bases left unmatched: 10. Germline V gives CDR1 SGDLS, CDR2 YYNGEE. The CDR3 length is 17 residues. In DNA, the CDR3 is TGTGCCAGCAGCGTAGAAATTCTTGGGACAGGGGAATCACCCCTCCACTTT. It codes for CASSVEILGTGESPLHF.

CDR3 residues: CASSPSGRDTGELFF. DNA of the CDR3: TGCGCCAGCAGCCCAAGCGGGAGGGACACCGGGGAGCTGTTTTTT. V and J are TRBV5-1 and TRBJ2-2; 10 nucleotides match TRBD2. The CDR3 sequence is 15 residues long. The germline gives CDR1 SGHRS, CDR2 YFSETQ. After removal of 4 bases from V and 3 bases from J, the junction contained 3 bases not matched to a gene.

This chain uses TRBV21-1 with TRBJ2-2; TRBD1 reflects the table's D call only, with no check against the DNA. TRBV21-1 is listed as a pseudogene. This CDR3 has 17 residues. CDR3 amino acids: CASSKEGHPKDTGELFF. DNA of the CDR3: TGTGCCAGCAGCAAAGAGGGACACCCGAAGGACACCGGGGAGCTGTTTTTT.

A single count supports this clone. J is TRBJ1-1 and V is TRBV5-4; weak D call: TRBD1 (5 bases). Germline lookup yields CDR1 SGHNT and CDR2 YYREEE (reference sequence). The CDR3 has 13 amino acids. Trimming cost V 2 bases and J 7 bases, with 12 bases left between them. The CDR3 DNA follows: TGTGCCAGCAGCTTCGCGACAGATAGTGAAGCTTTCTTT. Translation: CASSFATDSEAFF.

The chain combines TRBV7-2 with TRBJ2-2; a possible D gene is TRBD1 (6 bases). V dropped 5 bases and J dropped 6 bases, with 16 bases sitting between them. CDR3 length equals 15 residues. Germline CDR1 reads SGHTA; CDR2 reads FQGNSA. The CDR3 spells CASSPPNRAPGELFF. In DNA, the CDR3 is TGTGCCAGCAGCCCGCCCAACAGGGCCCCCGGGGAGCTGTTTTTT.